The 5 T cell receptor beta chains below all came from one sample that was sequenced in a study of blood T cell repertoires in COVID-19. Assay: immunoSEQ multiplex PCR; the TCRdb copy retains only in-frame clones and omits some. The sample has 80,000 or so clones; roughly 79% are singletons. Sequencing used peripheral blood. The receptor set was obtained from an elderly man with acute or convalescent COVID-19.

This chain links TRBV12-1 with TRBJ2-2; the D call TRBD2 from the table was never checked on the DNA. TRBV12-1 is a listed pseudogene. The CDR3 loop spans 16 amino acids. As DNA, the CDR3 is TGTGCCAGCAGCTTTGGGGAGACTACGAACACCGGGGAGCTGTTTTTT. The encoded protein is CASSFGETTNTGELFF.

This CDR3 reads CASSSLDSYGYTF. In DNA, the CDR3 is TGTGCCAGCTCATCATTGGACTCATATGGCTACACCTTC. This chain joins TRBV18 and TRBJ1-2; D ambiguous. V was trimmed by 5 bases and J by 5 bases, leaving 12 bases between them. The CDR3 consists of 13 residues. CDR1 and CDR2 from the germline V gene are KGHSH and LQKENI.

This chain uses TRBV24-1 with TRBJ2-3; a possible D gene is TRBD2 (6 bases). Germline V CDR1 and CDR2: KGHDR, SFDVKD. Trimming stripped 7 bases from V and 3 bases from J, with 7 bases between. The CDR3 spans 12 residues. CDR3 protein: CATSGSTDTQYF. The CDR3 coding sequence is TGTGCCACCAGCGGGAGTACAGATACGCAGTATTTT.

The CDR3 loop is CASSLGIGGGLWANVLTF. CDR3 in DNA: TGTGCCAGCAGCTTAGGGATAGGGGGTGGCCTCTGGGCCAACGTCCTGACTTTC. The chain combines TRBV7-9 with TRBJ2-6; tentatively, D is TRBD1 (6 bases). Trimming pared 1 base from V and 5 bases from J, leaving 18 bases between. CDR3 size: 18 residues. Looked up from germline, CDR1 is SEHNR and CDR2 is FQNEAQ (reference sequence). Combining the CDR3 with reference TRBV7-9 and TRBJ2-6 gives the whole variable domain DTGVSQNPRHKITKRGQNVTFRCDPISEHNRLYWYRQTLGQGPEFLTYFQNEAQLEKSRLLSDRFSAERPKGSFSTLEIQRTEQGDSAMYLCASSLGIGGGLWANVLTFGAGSRLTVL.

The chain combines TRBV5-4 with TRBJ1-6, with TRBD1 matching over 7 bases. Germline loops: CDR1 SGHNT, CDR2 YYREEE (reference sequence). This CDR3 contains 16 residues. J was trimmed by 10 bases and V by 4 bases; bases with no gene match: 14. For the CDR3, the DNA is TGTGCCAGCAGCCCGGACCAACAGGGGAGAACCTCACCCCTCCACTTT. Protein: CASSPDQQGRTSPLHF.